This is a list of T cell receptor beta chains from one sample in a study of cytomegalovirus exposure and HLA in healthy donors. Data came from immunoSEQ multiplex PCR; TCRdb stores just in-frame clones and leaves some out. The sample has 150,000 or so clones; approximately 79% are singletons. Sequencing input: PBMCs. These TCRs come from a male donor in good health and CMV-seronegative. Both conserved end residues are part of each CDR3. The order of the fields is J gene, V gene, CDR3 protein.

j_gene: TRBJ1-2; v_gene: TRBV19; CDR3aa: CASSMRRPGDYNYGYTF
j_gene: TRBJ1-5; v_gene: TRBV19; CDR3aa: CASTDTGGPNQPQHF
j_gene: TRBJ1-5; v_gene: TRBV30; CDR3aa: CAWSKGLRNQPQHF
j_gene: TRBJ2-3; v_gene: TRBV20-1; CDR3aa: CSAQASDTQYF
j_gene: TRBJ1-2; v_gene: TRBV15; CDR3aa: CATSREGGTGPGYTF
j_gene: TRBJ2-3; v_gene: TRBV10-3; CDR3aa: CAISAGRDADTQYF
j_gene: TRBJ1-1; v_gene: TRBV6-6; CDR3aa: CASSYPGTGAFF
j_gene: TRBJ1-2; v_gene: TRBV5-1; CDR3aa: CASSQTLDSRFYGYTF
j_gene: TRBJ1-4; v_gene: TRBV18; CDR3aa: CASSLTGTGVEKLFF
j_gene: TRBJ1-3; v_gene: TRBV7-2; CDR3aa: CASSSSGWSGNTIYF
j_gene: TRBJ2-7; v_gene: TRBV7-3; CDR3aa: CASSRGDYPYEQYF
j_gene: TRBJ1-1; v_gene: TRBV7-9; CDR3aa: CSSSLTGNEAFF
j_gene: TRBJ2-1; v_gene: TRBV11-3; CDR3aa: CASSLSGTYNEQFF